These 16 T cell receptor beta chains share one sample of origin, sequenced in a study of radiotherapy plus CTLA-4 blockade in lung cancer (dated by TCRdb to 2016 to 2019). Library prep was done by the immunoSEQ multiplex PCR assay. TCRdb took this table from immuneACCESS and kept in-frame rearrangements with V and J called. Such tables lack part of the clones; where checked against another copy, unresolved V genes explain under half of the gap, and the rest is unexplained. The sample table shows 120,000 or so clones, and around 89% are seen once. More than 6.5% of the sample comes from the top ten. The sequenced sample was peripheral blood, obtained from a patient treated with radiotherapy plus ipilimumab. All receptors derive from a human donor with non-small cell lung cancer that progressed on radiotherapy plus ipilimumab.

The chain combines TRBV7-2 with TRBJ1-1; D is unclear. CDR1 and CDR2 from the germline V gene are SGHTA and FQGNSA. This CDR3 spans 16 amino acids. The V gene lost 2 bases and the J gene lost 2 bases, with 15 bases spanning the gap. The CDR3 is CASSLYPPNINTEAFF. The CDR3 DNA sequence: TGTGCCAGCAGCTTATACCCTCCCAATATAAACACTGAAGCTTTCTTT.

The V call is TRBV29-1, the J call TRBJ2-1, with D unresolved. The CDR3 contains 12 residues. CDR1 is SQVTM and CDR2 is ANQGSEA in the germline V gene. Here the CDR3 reads CGSQAGYNEQFF. CDR3 coding DNA: TGCGGAAGCCAGGCCGGCTACAATGAGCAGTTCTTC.

The rearrangement links TRBV5-1 to TRBJ2-2, with TRBD1 as a possible D gene (6 bases). CDR1 is SGHRS, CDR2 YFSETQ, per germline. Trimming shortened V by 2 bases and J by 4 bases, and 18 bases separated the two germline ends. The CDR3 is 17 residues long. CDR3 coding DNA: TGCGCCAGCAGCTTTTACCAAACAGGGTTCGGCACCGGGGAGCTGTTTTTT. Protein product: CASSFYQTGFGTGELFF. Looking up the rest from reference TRBV5-1 and TRBJ2-2 gives the full variable domain: KAGVTQTPRYLIKTRGQQVTLSCSPISGHRSVSWYQQTPGQGLQFLFEYFSETQRNKGNFPGRFSGRQFSNSRSEMNVSTLELGDSALYLCASSFYQTGFGTGELFFGEGSRLTVL.

The J gene is TRBJ2-7, the V gene TRBV12-5; 8 bases agree with TRBD2. The CDR3 is made up of 15 amino acids. J was trimmed by 2 bases and V by 5 bases; bases with no gene match: 8. Germline V lookup: CDR1 LGHNT, CDR2 FRNRAP. CDR3 sequence: CASGHTGLGTYEQYF. The CDR3 bases are TGTGCTAGTGGTCACACGGGACTAGGTACCTACGAGCAGTACTTC.

This chain uses TRBV6-5 with TRBJ1-2; D uncertain. Germline loops: CDR1 MNHEY, CDR2 SVGAGI. The V and J ends lost 6 bases and 8 bases respectively, with 13 bases between them. CDR3 length equals 12 residues. CDR3 loop: CASRTPEKGYTF. The DNA for the CDR3 is TGTGCCAGCAGAACGCCCGAGAAAGGCTACACCTTC.

The genes are TRBV18 and TRBJ2-1; no clear D gene. The CDR3 loop spans 16 amino acids. Trimming took 3 bases from V and 4 from J, leaving 16 bases between them. Germline CDR1 is KGHSH and CDR2 is LQKENI. The CDR3 sequence is CASSPRPTDVYNEQFF. DNA of the CDR3: TGTGCCAGCTCACCGCGCCCAACAGACGTTTACAATGAGCAGTTCTTC.

The V call is TRBV6-5, the J call TRBJ2-1; TRBD2 agrees at 8 bases. The CDR3 length is 13 residues. Unmatched junction bases numbered 11, after V lost 6 bases and J lost 13 bases. Germline loops: CDR1 MNHEY, CDR2 SVGAGI. CDR3 sequence (DNA): TGTGCCAGCAGCGACGGGAGGGGCGGCCCCCAGTTCTTC. The encoded protein is CASSDGRGGPQFF.

This clone was recorded once. This rearrangement joins TRBV15 to TRBJ1-5, with D uncertain. Germline V gene lookup returns CDR1 LNHNV and CDR2 YYDKDF (reference sequence). Trimming cost V 5 bases and J 9 bases, with 20 bases left between them. CDR3 length equals 15 residues. This CDR3 is CATSPAGKDPRPQHF. Written as DNA, the CDR3 is TGTGCCACCAGCCCAGCCGGAAAGGATCCGAGGCCCCAGCATTTT.

V usage is TRBV4-1 and J usage is TRBJ1-2; maybe TRBD1 (6 bases). Trimming pared 4 bases from V and 8 bases from J, leaving 23 bases between. The CDR3 has 16 amino acids. Germline CDR1 is MGHRA and CDR2 is YSYEKL. The CDR3 sequence is CASSPAGAGILLGYTF. The CDR3 DNA reads TGCGCCAGCAGCCCCGCAGGGGCAGGGATACTCCTAGGCTACACCTTC.

This clone has only one observation. The chain is built from TRBV28 and TRBJ1-2; unclear D gene. Looked up from germline, CDR1 is MDHEN and CDR2 is SYDVKM. The CDR3 covers 14 residues. Deletions cut 5 bases from V and 2 bases from J, with 12 bases between. CDR3 in DNA: TGTGCCAGCAGTCCCGGGCGCGGAAACTATGGCTACACCTTC. Translated: CASSPGRGNYGYTF.

The rearrangement joins TRBV10-3 to TRBJ2-7; 9 positions agree with TRBD2. The CDR3 extends over 16 amino acids. Germline trimming cut 5 bases from V and 2 bases from J; bases unmatched to any gene: 10. Germline loops: CDR1 ENHRY, CDR2 SYGVKD. The CDR3 sequence is CAISPWGGRDTYEQYF. In nucleotides, the CDR3 is TGTGCCATCAGTCCTTGGGGCGGGAGGGACACCTACGAGCAGTACTTC.

This chain connects TRBV6-1 to TRBJ1-1; D is unresolved. Looked up from germline, CDR1 is MNHNS and CDR2 is SASEGT. The V and J ends lost 7 bases and 1 base respectively, with 13 bases between them. The CDR3 covers 14 residues. The CDR3 nucleotides read TGTGCCAGCACCCAAGGGCGGGGGAACACTGAAGCTTTCTTT. Translated: CASTQGRGNTEAFF.

The chain uses TRBV6-6 and TRBJ1-5; maybe TRBD1 (5 bases). The CDR3 is 13 residues long. CDR1 is MNHNY, CDR2 SVGAGI, per germline (reference sequence). V dropped 6 bases and J dropped 9 bases, with 15 bases sitting between them. Here the CDR3 DNA reads TGTGCCAGCAGCCCCAGCAGGGACCCGCCCCAGCATTTT. It encodes CASSPSRDPPQHF.

In its sample, this clone was seen once. V gene TRBV7-9 combines with J gene TRBJ2-1; TRBD2 matches 9 bases. The CDR3 spans 17 residues. V trimming: 2 bases; J trimming: 3 bases; junction bases outside the gene matches: 8. In germline, CDR1 is SEHNR, CDR2 FQNEAQ (reference sequence). CDR3 DNA: TGTGCCAGCAGCTTACCCGCAACTAGCGGGCACTACAATGAGCAGTTCTTC. Amino acid sequence: CASSLPATSGHYNEQFF.

The J gene is TRBJ2-7, the V gene TRBV10-3, with D uncertain. The CDR3 is made up of 10 amino acids. Germline loops: CDR1 ENHRY, CDR2 SYGVKD. Trimming removed 8 bases at V and 3 bases at J, with 5 bases between. The CDR3 sequence: CAIGRYEQYF. In DNA form, the CDR3 reads TGTGCCATCGGTCGCTACGAGCAGTACTTC.

The genes are TRBV10-3 and TRBJ1-1, with TRBD1 matching 7 bases. The CDR3 is made up of 12 amino acids. Germline V lookup: CDR1 ENHRY, CDR2 SYGVKD. V was pared by 8 bases and J by 4 bases, with 4 bases of the junction left unmatched. The CDR3 sequence is CAIGTGATEAFF. CDR3 DNA: TGTGCCATCGGCACAGGGGCCACTGAAGCTTTCTTT.